Below, 32 T cell receptor beta chains from the same sample are listed, as sequenced in a study of control samples from healthy donors and cancer patients. Only in-frame clones appear in the TCRdb table, and some are missing; sequencing was by immunoSEQ multiplex PCR. The table shows 95,000 to 150,000 clones, with 89% occurring only once. The sample was blood. These receptors all come from a man between 50 and 59 years old in good health.

V is TRBV7-2 and J is TRBJ2-3, with 10 bases fitting TRBD1. The ends lost 3 bases at V and 6 bases at J; junction bases unmatched: 6. Germline V gene data show CDR1 as SGHTA and CDR2 as FQGNSA. The CDR3 spans 15 residues. The CDR3 DNA reads as TGTGCCAGCAGCTTCGCCGGGACAGGGGTGGATACGCAGTATTTT. It codes for CASSFAGTGVDTQYF.

The rearrangement links TRBV2 to TRBJ2-6; perhaps TRBD2 as D (5 bases). The ends were cut back, 3 bases at V and 2 bases at J, with 5 bases in the middle. Looked up from germline, CDR1 is SNHLY and CDR2 is FYNNEI. This CDR3 has 14 residues. The CDR3: CASSERAGANVLTF. Written as DNA, the CDR3 is TGTGCCAGCAGTGAGAGGGCTGGGGCCAACGTCCTGACTTTC.

The chain couples TRBV7-2 to TRBJ1-6, with TRBD1 matching 11 bases. The CDR3 has 15 residues. Germline CDR1 reads SGHTA; CDR2 reads FQGNSA. J gave up 10 bases and V 3 bases, and 5 bases lay outside the gene matches. The CDR3 loop reads CASSFEGQGESPLHF. In DNA form, the CDR3 reads TGTGCCAGCAGCTTCGAGGGACAGGGGGAATCACCCCTCCACTTT.

This chain uses TRBV5-1 with TRBJ1-1; the D is unclear. The CDR3 contains 14 residues. Looked up from germline, CDR1 is SGHRS and CDR2 is YFSETQ. The V and J ends lost 0 bases and 7 bases respectively, with 13 bases between them. The CDR3 DNA reads as TGCGCCAGCAGCTTGGGGGATGGGAGGGTTGAAGCTTTCTTT. This encodes CASSLGDGRVEAFF. Supplemented by reference TRBV5-1 and TRBJ1-1, the full variable domain reads KAGVTQTPRYLIKTRGQQVTLSCSPISGHRSVSWYQQTPGQGLQFLFEYFSETQRNKGNFPGRFSGRQFSNSRSEMNVSTLELGDSALYLCASSLGDGRVEAFFGQGTRLTVV.

V is TRBV7-9 and J is TRBJ1-1; D not certain. V was shortened by 3 bases and J by 0 bases, with 8 bases between the two germline ends. The CDR3 spans 14 residues. Germline lookup yields CDR1 SEHNR and CDR2 FQNEAQ (reference sequence). This CDR3 reads CASSFDGLNTEAFF. The CDR3 DNA sequence: TGTGCCAGCAGCTTTGACGGTTTGAACACTGAAGCTTTCTTT.

The rearrangement uses TRBV7-2 and TRBJ2-7; possible D gene TRBD2, 6 bases. The CDR3 length is 16 residues. Deletions cut 4 bases from V and 4 bases from J, with 20 bases between. Germline V gene lookup returns CDR1 SGHTA and CDR2 FQGNSA. Here the CDR3 DNA reads TGTGCCAGCAGCTCGACGGGACTCTCGGCAGGGTACGAGCAGTACTTC. It encodes CASSSTGLSAGYEQYF.

The V and J genes are TRBV5-5 and TRBJ2-3; D possibly corresponds to TRBD2 (5 bases). The germline gives CDR1 SGHKS, CDR2 YYEKEE (reference sequence). V was cut by 7 bases and J by 0 bases, with 15 bases left in between. This CDR3 comprises 15 residues. CDR3 in DNA: TGTGCCAGCCTCCGGGGAGCGGCTAGCACAGATACGCAGTATTTT. It yields the protein CASLRGAASTDTQYF.

Comments on this clone: This same CDR3 is encoded by further DNA sequences in the sample. This chain joins TRBV6-2 or TRBV6-3 and TRBJ2-5; D gene unclear. V was trimmed by 2 bases and J by 4 bases, leaving 2 bases between them. The CDR3 spans 11 residues. The germline V gene has CDR1 MNHEY and CDR2 SVGEGT. The CDR3 region has the DNA TGTGCCAGCAGTTACGGAGAGACCCAGTACTTC. This translates into CASSYGETQYF.

The J gene is TRBJ2-7, the V gene TRBV5-6, with D uncertain. Germline CDR1 SGHDT, CDR2 YYEEEE. Trimming removed 2 bases from V and 4 bases from J, with 10 bases in between. The CDR3 contains 13 residues. CDR3 bases: TGTGCCAGCAGCTTAGGTACAGTTTACGAGCAGTACTTC. It is translated as CASSLGTVYEQYF.

V and J are TRBV30 and TRBJ2-1; D not resolved. Germline CDR1 GTSNPN, CDR2 SVGIG (reference sequence). V was clipped by 3 bases and J by 6 bases, with 6 bases between them. The CDR3 loop spans 11 amino acids. Written as DNA, the CDR3 is TGTGCCTGGAGGGCTAGCAATGAGCAGTTCTTC. Amino acids: CAWRASNEQFF.

The DNA of the CDR3 is TGTGCCAGCAGTGAACTTGGGGGGCGCAGTGAAAAACTGTTTTTT. It translates to CASSELGGRSEKLFF. The V gene is TRBV6-1, the J gene TRBJ1-4, with D possibly being TRBD1 (6 bases). The CDR3 sequence is 15 residues long. Germline lookup yields CDR1 MNHNS and CDR2 SASEGT. V was trimmed by 2 bases and J by 7 bases, leaving 14 bases between them.

The rearrangement uses TRBV5-1 and TRBJ1-2; D possibly corresponds to TRBD1 (6 bases). There are 12 residues in the CDR3. Germline CDR1 SGHRS, CDR2 YFSETQ. V lost 7 bases to trimming and J lost 8 bases, with 15 bases between them. The CDR3 sequence: CASHETGGGYTF. The CDR3 bases are TGCGCCAGCCATGAGACTGGGGGCGGCTACACCTTC.

This clone is a singleton in its sample. The rearrangement uses TRBV11-2 and TRBJ2-5; D gene unclear. This CDR3 comprises 15 residues. Trimming removed 1 base from V and 5 bases from J, with 14 bases in between. CDR1 and CDR2 (germline): SGHAT, FQNNGV. CDR3 protein: CASSLGRLIGETQYF. The CDR3 coding sequence is TGTGCCAGCAGCTTAGGTCGCCTGATTGGGGAGACCCAGTACTTC. Full variable domain (missing parts from reference TRBV11-2 and TRBJ2-5): EAGVAQSPRYKIIEKRQSVAFWCNPISGHATLYWYQQILGQGPKLLIQFQNNGVVDDSQLPKDRFSAERLKGVDSTLKIQPAKLEDSAVYLCASSLGRLIGETQYFGPGTRLLVL.

V and J are TRBV9 and TRBJ2-7; D ambiguous. The V gene lost 2 bases and the J gene lost 5 bases, with 14 bases spanning the gap. Germline CDR1 reads SGDLS; CDR2 reads YYNGEE. This CDR3 spans 14 amino acids. CDR3 loop: CASSVGWDRHEQYF. The CDR3 DNA follows: TGTGCCAGCAGCGTCGGGTGGGATCGCCACGAGCAGTACTTC.

The chain has TRBV5-1 and TRBJ2-5, with no clear D. Germline V gene sequence: CDR1 SGHRS, CDR2 YFSETQ. Trimming shortened V by 5 bases and J by 3 bases, and 5 bases separated the two germline ends. This CDR3 comprises 11 residues. This chain's CDR3 is CASRMEETQYF. The CDR3 region has the DNA TGCGCCAGCAGGATGGAAGAGACCCAGTACTTC.

This chain uses TRBV12-5 with TRBJ1-2, with D maybe TRBD1 (6 bases). Germline V CDR1 and CDR2: LGHNT, FRNRAP. This CDR3 is built from 13 residues. V gave up 1 base and J gave up 7 bases, with 10 bases separating them. In DNA, the CDR3 is TGTGCTAGTGGTTTGGGAGGGGGACGTGGCTACACCTTC. Amino acid sequence: CASGLGGGRGYTF.

The chain has TRBV30 and TRBJ1-3; D not certain. This CDR3 comprises 19 residues. Trimming shortened V by 4 bases and J by 2 bases, and 27 bases separated the two germline ends. Germline values: CDR1 GTSNPN, CDR2 SVGIG (reference sequence). The CDR3 nucleotides are TGTGCCTGGACTCAACCCCATAATTCCCACGGTATTACTGGAAACACCATATATTTT. Translating gives CAWTQPHNSHGITGNTIYF.

The V and J genes are TRBV2 and TRBJ2-3; 7 nucleotides align to TRBD2. CDR1 is SNHLY and CDR2 is FYNNEI in the germline V gene. The CDR3 has 12 amino acids. Trimming at V came to 9 bases and at J to 6 bases, leaving 6 bases not matched to a gene. The CDR3 DNA follows: TGTGCCAGTCGGCTGGGGGGGGATACGCAGTATTTT. Its protein is CASRLGGDTQYF. The full variable domain, its missing parts supplied by reference TRBV2 and TRBJ2-3, is EPEVTQTPSHQVTQMGQEVILRCVPISNHLYFYWYRQILGQKVEFLVSFYNNEISEKSEIFDDQFSVERPDGSNFTLKIRSTKLEDSAMYFCASRLGGDTQYFGPGTRLTVL.

The chain couples TRBV7-2 to TRBJ1-1; possible D gene TRBD1, 5 bases. V was trimmed by 5 bases and J by 5 bases, leaving 18 bases between them. Germline V lookup: CDR1 SGHTA, CDR2 FQGNSA. The CDR3 contains 15 residues. The CDR3 region has the DNA TGTGCCAGCAGCCCAGGGCCCACCTTCTCGACTGAAGCTTTCTTT. Translated: CASSPGPTFSTEAFF. Drawing the rest from reference TRBV7-2 and TRBJ1-1, the complete variable domain is GAGVSQSPSNKVTEKGKDVELRCDPISGHTALYWYRQSLGQGLEFLIYFQGNSAPDKSGLPSDRFSAERTGGSVSTLTIQRTQQEDSAVYLCASSPGPTFSTEAFFGQGTRLTVV.

The chain is built from TRBV7-2 and TRBJ1-1; D possibly corresponds to TRBD1 (5 bases). The length of the CDR3 is 13 residues. Germline V CDR1 and CDR2: SGHTA, FQGNSA. With 4 bases removed from V and 1 base from J, the gap between germline ends came to 7 bases. CDR3 residues: CASSSDRNTEAFF. The CDR3 DNA is TGTGCCAGCAGCTCAGACAGGAACACTGAAGCTTTCTTT.

A single count supports this clone. The CDR3: CSVLGLEETQYF. DNA for the CDR3: TGCAGCGTTTTAGGACTAGAGGAGACCCAGTACTTC. The chain is built from TRBV29-1 and TRBJ2-5; 7 nucleotides line up with TRBD2. Per germline, CDR1 SQVTM and CDR2 ANQGSEA. This CDR3 spans 12 amino acids. With 5 bases clipped from V and 5 bases from J, the junction kept 5 bases outside the gene matches.

V usage is TRBV2 and J usage is TRBJ1-4; no definite D call. The germline CDR1 and CDR2 sequences are SNHLY and FYNNEI. The CDR3 length is 11 residues. Trimming left V 7 bases short and J 7 bases short, with 7 bases between. CDR3 protein: CASIMSEKLFF. CDR3 nucleotide sequence: TGTGCCAGCATAATGTCTGAAAAACTGTTTTTT.

The J gene is TRBJ2-1, the V gene TRBV4-2; 8 nucleotides match TRBD2. Germline loops: CDR1 LGHNA, CDR2 YNFKEQ. The ends lost 0 bases at V and 5 bases at J; junction bases unmatched: 15. CDR3 size: 19 residues. This CDR3 is CASSQDGERRTSRNNEQFF. CDR3 nucleotide sequence: TGTGCCAGCAGCCAAGATGGAGAAAGGAGGACTAGCCGTAACAATGAGCAGTTCTTC.

This sequence joins TRBV18 and TRBJ1-1, with TRBD1 as a possible D gene (6 bases). Germline V gives CDR1 KGHSH, CDR2 LQKENI. V was pared by 4 bases and J by 3 bases, with 9 bases between. The CDR3 extends over 13 amino acids. The CDR3 sequence is CASSRGQHTEAFF. In nucleotides, the CDR3 is TGTGCCAGCTCACGAGGACAGCACACTGAAGCTTTCTTT.

This rearrangement joins TRBV19 to TRBJ1-5; D is undetermined. The CDR3 loop spans 18 amino acids. Trimming took off 5 bases at V and 0 bases at J, with 20 bases between the two ends. The V gene's germline CDR1 is LNHDA and CDR2 SQIVND (reference sequence). CDR3 in amino acids: CASSSSDAAKYSNQPQHF. In nucleotides, the CDR3 is TGTGCCAGTAGTTCTTCGGACGCAGCGAAGTATAGCAATCAGCCCCAGCATTTT.

The chain has TRBV6-5 and TRBJ2-5; TRBD1 might be the D (5 bases). Germline assignment: CDR1 MNHEY and CDR2 SVGAGI. This CDR3 has 16 residues. V lost 0 bases and J 1 base, leaving 12 bases between the germline ends. The CDR3 nucleotides are TGTGCCAGCAGTTACTCGGGGCAGCTCCTCCAAGAGACCCAGTACTTC. The encoded protein is CASSYSGQLLQETQYF.

The chain joins TRBV3-1 (or the pseudogene TRBV3-2) to TRBJ2-5; no reliable D call. The CDR3 is 13 amino acids. Trimming cost V 2 bases and J 2 bases, with 6 bases left between them. The V gene's germline CDR1 is LGHDT and CDR2 YNNKEL (reference sequence). CDR3 in amino acids: CASSQYQQETQYF. The CDR3 DNA reads as TGTGCCAGCAGCCAATACCAGCAAGAGACCCAGTACTTC.

This chain links TRBV18 with TRBJ1-1; 8 bases align to TRBD1. Per the germline V gene, CDR1 is KGHSH and CDR2 is LQKENI. The CDR3 sequence is 20 residues long. The ends lost 3 bases at V and 2 bases at J; junction bases unmatched: 20. CDR3: CASSPSGLDRGFILNTEAFF. CDR3 DNA sequence: TGTGCCAGCTCACCGTCTGGTCTTGACAGGGGCTTCATTTTAAACACTGAAGCTTTCTTT.

This clone was seen a single time. The chain links TRBV5-4 to TRBJ1-1, with D hard to call. Germline V gives CDR1 SGHNT, CDR2 YYREEE (reference sequence). Trimming took off 4 bases at V and 0 bases at J, with 10 bases between the two ends. The CDR3 is 14 amino acids. The CDR3 spells CASSEREVNTEAFF. The CDR3 DNA reads as TGTGCCAGCAGCGAAAGGGAAGTGAACACTGAAGCTTTCTTT.

The chain is built from TRBV11-2 and TRBJ1-4, with 7 bases identical to TRBD1. With 2 bases clipped from V and 5 bases from J, the junction kept 8 bases outside the gene matches. CDR1 and CDR2 from the germline V gene are SGHAT and FQNNGV. This CDR3 contains 16 residues. The chain's CDR3 is CASSLWKQGRNEKLFF. CDR3 bases: TGTGCCAGCAGCTTATGGAAACAGGGGAGAAATGAAAAACTGTTTTTT.

This clone was detected a few times. This chain links TRBV3-1 (or the pseudogene TRBV3-2) with TRBJ1-3; D not resolved. V lost 7 bases, J lost 2 bases, and 12 bases lay in between. This CDR3 has 14 amino acids. Germline V gives CDR1 LGHDT, CDR2 YNNKEL (reference sequence). The CDR3 here is CASKEYSAGNTIYF. The CDR3 bases are TGTGCCAGCAAGGAGTATTCGGCTGGAAACACCATATATTTT.

This chain joins TRBV4-1 and TRBJ1-5, with TRBD1 as a possible D gene (6 bases). This CDR3 is built from 17 residues. The V gene lost 0 bases and the J gene lost 1 base, with 13 bases spanning the gap. CDR1 and CDR2 from the germline V gene are MGHRA and YSYEKL. Written as DNA, the CDR3 is TGCGCCAGCAGCCAAGATCGGGGGGCGAGGAGCAATCAGCCCCAGCATTTT. This sequence encodes CASSQDRGARSNQPQHF.